The clone carrying this T cell receptor (beta chain) was counted between two and nine times. The sample originates from a study of T-cell reconstitution after alpha-beta-depleted transplantation in children. Preparing the TCRbeta library involved the use of unique molecular identifiers. TCRdb reprocessed the PCR reads via MiXCR and lists one record per CDR3 protein. The sample consists of some 400,000 distinct CDR3 sequences, roughly 22% of them appearing once. The sequences come from PBMCs from the stem cell graft donor, collected from the stem cell graft. The source is a human donor who donated a stem cell graft to a child with acute myeloid leukemia.

CDR3: CASRGQGRVGSPLHF. In DNA, the CDR3 is TGTGCCAGCAGGGGACAGGGGAGGGTCGGTTCACCCCTCCACTTT. The J gene is TRBJ1-6, the V gene TRBV6-1; 10 bases agree with TRBD1. This CDR3 has 15 amino acids. CDR1 and CDR2 (germline): MNHNS, SASEGT. The V and J ends lost 6 bases and 9 bases, in that order; junction bases with no gene match: 8.